The clone carrying this TCR beta chain was recorded a few times. The target antigen is unknown. This record belongs to a study of blood T cells in healthy people across ages. A J-beta primer mix and a sample-barcoded 5' primer were used in a second PCR of about 6 to 12 cycles. All cDNA molecules were each tagged by a template-switch adaptor with 12 random nucleotides. TCRdb reprocessed the 5' RACE reads with MiXCR, giving one entry per CDR3 protein. The sample records 1.5 million to 2 million distinct CDR3 sequences, around half being singletons. V lost 2 bases and J lost 2; bases outside the gene matches: 11. This CDR3 comprises 19 residues. The V gene's germline CDR1 is LGHDT and CDR2 YNNKEL (reference sequence). Per sample, a minimum of 6 million PBMCs were isolated. Study-wide findings and caveats: TCR beta diversity per million T cells fell roughly linearly with age. Since the PBMCs were unsorted, naive and antigen-experienced cells could not be conclusively compared.

Sequenced input: blood. The chain carries TRBV3-1 and TRBJ2-3, with 12 positions matching TRBD2. This receptor was identified in a woman aged 40 to 55 in good health. The CDR3 sequence: CASSQPRTSGDIITDTQYF. The CDR3 DNA is TGTGCCAGCAGCCAACCAAGGACTAGCGGGGACATCATCACAGATACGCAGTATTTT.